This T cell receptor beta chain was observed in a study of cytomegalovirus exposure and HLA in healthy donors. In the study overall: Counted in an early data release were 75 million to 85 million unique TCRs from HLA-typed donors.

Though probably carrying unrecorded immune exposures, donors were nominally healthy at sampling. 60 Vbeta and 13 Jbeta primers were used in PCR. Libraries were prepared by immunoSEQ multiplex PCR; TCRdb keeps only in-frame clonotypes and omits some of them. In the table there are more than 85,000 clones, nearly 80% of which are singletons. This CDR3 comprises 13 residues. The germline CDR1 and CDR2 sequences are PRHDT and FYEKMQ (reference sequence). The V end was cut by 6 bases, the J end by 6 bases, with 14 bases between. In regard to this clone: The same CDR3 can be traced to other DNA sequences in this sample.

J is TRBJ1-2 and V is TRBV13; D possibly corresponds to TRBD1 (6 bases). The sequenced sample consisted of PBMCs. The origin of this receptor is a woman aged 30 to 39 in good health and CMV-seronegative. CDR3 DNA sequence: TGTGCCAGCAGTATCGGACAGACCGATGGCTACACCTTC. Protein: CASSIGQTDGYTF.